These T cell receptor beta chains were read from a single sample in a study of cytomegalovirus exposure and HLA in healthy donors. Produced via immunoSEQ multiplex PCR; TCRdb's table is partial and in-frame only. The table shows more than 300,000 clones, with 75% to 90% occurring only once. The sequenced sample consisted of PBMCs. The source of these receptors is a woman aged 18 to 35 in good health and CMV-seronegative. Each CDR3 is given with its conserved first and last residue. The D gene is left open where the match is weak. For some rows the clone size is stated as once, few or many, or as a class when expanded; others skip it.

v_call	d_call	clone_size	j_call	cdr3_aa	cdr3_nt
TRBV7-2	TRBD2	.	TRBJ2-7	CASSYGRTSSSYEQYF	TGTGCCAGCAGCTACGGGAGGACTAGTAGCTCCTACGAGCAGTACTTC
TRBV7-9	TRBD1	.	TRBJ1-1	CASSPSTGKDTEAFF	TGTGCCAGCAGCCCCTCGACAGGGAAGGACACTGAAGCTTTCTTT
TRBV30	TRBD2	.	TRBJ2-4	CAWSENFRTSGFKNIQYF	TGTGCCTGGAGTGAAAATTTCCGGACTAGCGGATTCAAAAACATTCAGTACTTC
TRBV10-1	TRBD2	.	TRBJ2-1	CASGTSDKPPYNEQFF	TGCGCCAGCGGGACTAGCGACAAACCGCCCTACAATGAGCAGTTCTTC
TRBV4-1	TRBD1	.	TRBJ1-2	CASSPDRAYGYTF	TGCGCCAGCAGCCCGGACAGGGCCTATGGCTACACCTTC
TRBV27	TRBD1	.	TRBJ1-2	CASSLGGLYGYTF	TGTGCCAGCAGCCTAGGGGGCCTCTATGGCTACACCTTC
TRBV29-1	TRBD1	.	TRBJ2-3	CSVDAVRGPLGTQYF	TGCAGCGTTGACGCGGTCAGGGGGCCCTTAGGGACGCAGTATTTT
TRBV28	.	.	TRBJ2-5	CASSLPGSAETQYF	TGTGCCAGCAGTTTGCCCGGGTCAGCGGAGACCCAGTACTTC
TRBV9	.	.	TRBJ1-2	CASSARSGDYGYTF	TGTGCCAGCAGCGCCCGATCAGGGGACTATGGCTACACCTTC
TRBV6-4	.	.	TRBJ2-2	CASTPVGGAPGELFF	TGTGCCAGCACCCCAGTAGGCGGGGCCCCCGGGGAGCTGTTTTTT
TRBV30	TRBD1	once	TRBJ1-5	CAWSGTGAVQPQHF	TGTGCCTGGAGCGGGACAGGGGCAGTTCAGCCCCAGCATTTT